These 17 T cell receptor beta chains were all obtained from the same sample, sequenced in a study of T cells in Graves' hyperthyroidism and ophthalmopathy. The investigators amplified TCR beta CDR3 regions from RNA transcripts. First-round RT-PCR targeting the TCR CDR3 was performed with the HTBI primer set. TCRdb reanalysed the multiplex PCR reads using MiXCR and keeps one entry per CDR3 protein. The table lists a few hundred thousand distinct CDR3 sequences, nearly 15% of them singletons, with roughly 31% in the top ten. The material sequenced was blood. These receptors were taken from a woman in her fifties or sixties with Graves' hyperthyroidism that later progressed to Graves' ophthalmopathy.

This clonotype came up many times. This sequence joins TRBV12-3 or TRBV12-4 and TRBJ2-7; 9 bases line up with TRBD2. This CDR3 is built from 14 residues. Trimming took 7 bases from V and 0 from J; bases not matched to a gene: 4. In nucleotides, the CDR3 is TGTGCCAGCAAGGAGCGGGAGGACTCCTACGAGCAGTACTTC. Translated, it gives CASKEREDSYEQYF.

The table lists this clonotype with many counts. V is TRBV18 and J is TRBJ2-2, with TRBD1 as a possible D gene (5 bases). CDR3 length equals 14 residues. Deletions cut 5 bases from V and 0 bases from J, with 7 bases between. CDR1 is KGHSH and CDR2 is LQKENI in the germline V gene. The CDR3 nucleotides read TGTGCCAGCTCAGGCAGGGCGAACACCGGGGAGCTGTTTTTT. Its translation: CASSGRANTGELFF.

This clonotype was detected ten times or more. The J gene is TRBJ1-1, the V gene TRBV30; the D gene is possibly TRBD1 (6 bases). From germline, CDR1 is GTSNPN and CDR2 SVGIG (reference sequence). V shed 3 bases and J shed 9 bases, with 20 bases lying between them. The CDR3 extends over 14 amino acids. The CDR3 loop is CAWSPPQGWGKAFF. CDR3 coding DNA: TGTGCCTGGAGCCCTCCGCAGGGGTGGGGAAAAGCTTTCTTT.

This clonotype was counted at least ten times. The V gene is TRBV28, the J gene TRBJ2-5; 10 nucleotides line up with TRBD2. This CDR3 comprises 16 residues. CDR1 and CDR2 (germline): MDHEN, SYDVKM. J gave up 5 bases and V 3 bases, and 9 bases lay outside the gene matches. CDR3: CASSLESSGRRETQYF. The CDR3 DNA is TGTGCCAGCAGTTTGGAGTCTAGCGGGAGAAGGGAGACCCAGTACTTC.

This clonotype was found many times. The genes are TRBV6-5 and TRBJ2-2; 9 bases line up with TRBD1. The CDR3 loop spans 17 amino acids. V lost 2 bases, J lost 7 bases, and 11 bases stayed unmatched. CDR1 and CDR2 (germline): MNHEY, SVGAGI. CDR3: CASSYPQNRGRVGELFF. CDR3 coding DNA: TGTGCCAGCAGTTACCCCCAAAACAGGGGGCGGGTCGGGGAGCTGTTTTTT.

This sequence joins TRBV5-4 and TRBJ2-7; TRBD2 aligns across 14 bases. Unmatched junction bases numbered 3, after V lost 3 bases and J lost 1 base. This CDR3 spans 16 amino acids. The germline V gene has CDR1 SGHNT and CDR2 YYREEE (reference sequence). CDR3 in DNA: TGTGCCAGCAGCTCGGGACTAGCGGGAGCTTCCTACGAGCAGTACTTC. This gives the protein CASSSGLAGASYEQYF. The whole variable domain, filled in from reference TRBV5-4 and TRBJ2-7, reads ETGVTQSPTHLIKTRGQQVTLRCSSQSGHNTVSWYQQALGQGPQFIFQYYREEENGRGNFPPRFSGLQFPNYSSELNVNALELDDSALYLCASSSGLAGASYEQYFGPGTRLTVT.

This clonotype was counted a few times. This chain uses TRBV4-1 with TRBJ2-1; 7 bases line up with TRBD2. With V trimmed by 1 base and J by 11 bases, 8 bases remained unmatched. This CDR3 region has 14 residues. Germline CDR1 MGHRA, CDR2 YSYEKL. In DNA, the CDR3 is TGCGCCAGCAGCCAAGTGGGGGGGGAGAGGAAGCAGTTCTTC. This sequence encodes CASSQVGGERKQFF.

The chain uses TRBV25-1 and TRBJ2-2, with TRBD1 matching 10 bases. CDR3 length: 17 residues. From germline, CDR1 is MGHDK and CDR2 SYGVNS. The trim removed 7 bases at V and 3 bases at J, leaving 11 bases unmatched. CDR3: CASTRDRGFIDTGELFF. The CDR3 DNA is TGTGCCAGCACCCGGGACAGGGGATTTATTGACACCGGGGAGCTGTTTTTT.

This clonotype showed up many times. The V call is TRBV7-2, the J call TRBJ2-7, with TRBD1 matching 7 bases. The germline CDR1 and CDR2 sequences are SGHTA and FQGNSA. V gave up 4 bases and J gave up 6 bases; unmatched junction bases: 3. This CDR3 is 12 amino acids long. For the CDR3, the DNA is TGTGCCAGCAGCTCGACAGGGCGCGAGCAGTACTTC. It translates to CASSSTGREQYF.

At least ten counts were recorded for this clonotype. The chain carries TRBV6-1 and TRBJ2-1; 11 bases are a match to TRBD2. The CDR3 is 18 amino acids. CDR1 is MNHNS and CDR2 is SASEGT in the germline V gene. With 5 bases clipped from V and 7 bases from J, the junction kept 16 bases outside the gene matches. This CDR3 is CASSYAGRGTSGLNEQFF. The CDR3, as DNA: TGTGCCAGCAGTTACGCCGGTAGAGGGACTAGCGGATTGAATGAGCAGTTCTTC.

Many counts were recorded for this clonotype. This rearrangement joins TRBV28 to TRBJ2-7; D ambiguous. V was pared by 6 bases and J by 1 base, with 4 bases between. The CDR3 loop spans 11 amino acids. Germline V gives CDR1 MDHEN, CDR2 SYDVKM. The CDR3 spells CASRESYEQYF. The DNA of the CDR3 is TGTGCCAGCAGGGAATCCTACGAGCAGTACTTC.

The chain links TRBV7-9 to TRBJ1-3; D is unclear. The CDR3 consists of 17 residues. The V end was cut by 0 bases, the J end by 3 bases, with 15 bases between. Germline lookup yields CDR1 SEHNR and CDR2 FQNEAQ (reference sequence). The CDR3 protein is CASSLAPAVGYGNTIYF. In DNA, the CDR3 is TGTGCCAGCAGCTTAGCCCCGGCAGTTGGTTATGGAAACACCATATATTTT.

There are many counts of this clonotype. The J gene is TRBJ2-1, the V gene TRBV10-3; 8 bases line up with TRBD2. V was clipped by 4 bases and J by 3 bases; unmatched bases: 2. CDR3 size: 14 residues. The germline V gene has CDR1 ENHRY and CDR2 SYGVKD. DNA for the CDR3: TGTGCCATCAGTGGGACTAGCAGCTACAATGAGCAGTTCTTC. Protein product: CAISGTSSYNEQFF.

The chain employs TRBV20-1 and TRBJ2-3, with 11 bases matching TRBD2. The CDR3 extends over 14 amino acids. Germline V lookup: CDR1 DFQATT, CDR2 SNEGSKA (reference sequence). J lost 8 bases, V lost 2 bases, and 6 bases had no gene match. The CDR3 bases are TGCAGTGCTAGACAACTAGCGGGAGTAGGTACGCAGTATTTT. It specifies CSARQLAGVGTQYF.

This clonotype was detected a few times. CDR3 sequence reads: CASSSRGTRGPYRTEAFF. CDR3 DNA sequence: TGTGCCAGCAGTTCCCGCGGGACAAGGGGGCCCTATCGCACTGAAGCTTTCTTT. The chain employs TRBV5-6 and TRBJ1-1; 7 bases align to TRBD1. Germline lookup yields CDR1 SGHDT and CDR2 YYEEEE. The CDR3 covers 18 residues. Germline trimming cut 5 bases from V and 4 bases from J; bases unmatched to any gene: 20.

The table lists this clonotype with many counts. J is TRBJ2-3 and V is TRBV27, with 10 bases matching TRBD2. This CDR3 is 14 amino acids long. Germline V lookup: CDR1 MNHEY, CDR2 SMNVEV (reference sequence). With V trimmed by 4 bases and J by 10 bases, 8 bases remained unmatched. CDR3 bases: TGTGCCAGCAGTTCACCGCTAGCGGGAGAGGCGCAGTATTTT. It yields the protein CASSSPLAGEAQYF.

The genes are TRBV5-1 and TRBJ2-3; no clear D. V dropped 0 bases and J dropped 4 bases, with 6 bases sitting between them. The germline V gene encodes CDR1 SGHRS and CDR2 YFSETQ. The CDR3 length is 13 residues. In nucleotides, the CDR3 is TGCGCCAGCAGCTTGGGCAGCGCAGATACGCAGTATTTT. This translates into CASSLGSADTQYF.